A single sample gave rise to the 24 T cell receptor beta chains below, sequenced in a study of T cell responses to AZD1222 COVID-19 vaccine. Profiling relied on immunoSEQ multiplex PCR, and the TCRdb table lists in-frame clones only, not all of them. Found here are about 130,000 clones, around 90% of them singletons; the top ten hold under 9%. The sequenced sample was peripheral blood, obtained on day 0 of AZD1222 vaccination. The receptor source for this set is an adult in good health.

The chain joins TRBV9 to TRBJ2-5; unclear D gene. This CDR3 has 12 amino acids. The germline CDR1 and CDR2 sequences are SGDLS and YYNGEE. Between the trimmed V and J ends, which lost 4 bases and 5 bases, there was a span of 9 bases. CDR3 amino acids: CASSTGRETQYF. In DNA form, the CDR3 reads TGTGCCAGCAGCACGGGCCGGGAGACCCAGTACTTC.

The rearrangement joins TRBV7-8 to TRBJ1-2; D is uncertain. The CDR3 runs 13 residues. The germline gives CDR1 SGHVS, CDR2 FQNEAQ. The V end was cut by 7 bases, the J end by 4 bases, with 13 bases between. The CDR3 DNA sequence: TGTGCCAGCACCCCCACAGTTTCCTATGGCTACACCTTC. Residues: CASTPTVSYGYTF.

As DNA, the CDR3 is TGTGCCAGCAGCTTGACCGACAGGGAATCACCCCTCCACTTT. This codes for CASSLTDRESPLHF. This chain links TRBV7-8 with TRBJ1-6; 7 nucleotides align to TRBD1. V lost 3 bases to trimming and J lost 10 bases; unmatched junction nucleotides: 6. The length of the CDR3 is 14 residues. From germline, CDR1 is SGHVS and CDR2 FQNEAQ.

This clone was observed once. The V gene is TRBV18, the J gene TRBJ1-1; 8 bases fit TRBD1. V shed 4 bases and J 7 bases; nucleotides not matched to a gene: 8. This CDR3 is built from 14 residues. Looked up from germline, CDR1 is KGHSH and CDR2 is LQKENI. CDR3 protein: CASSRNRGEGEAFF. CDR3 bases: TGTGCCAGCTCACGGAACAGGGGGGAAGGTGAAGCTTTCTTT.

This chain connects TRBV19 to TRBJ2-3; D is undetermined. Germline V gene sequence: CDR1 LNHDA, CDR2 SQIVND (reference sequence). V was cut by 2 bases and J by 0 bases, with 12 bases left in between. This CDR3 has 16 amino acids. The CDR3 bases are TGTGCCAGTAGTATAATCGCTTCCCCCAGCACAGATACGCAGTATTTT. Residues: CASSIIASPSTDTQYF.

This clone has a handful of counts. The rearrangement uses TRBV9 and TRBJ2-7, with TRBD2 as a possible D gene (6 bases). Between the trimmed V and J ends, which lost 7 bases and 0 bases, there was a span of 14 bases. The germline gives CDR1 SGDLS, CDR2 YYNGEE. This CDR3 region has 14 residues. CDR3 region: CASAGLATSYEQYF. The CDR3 DNA follows: TGTGCCAGCGCGGGACTCGCCACCTCCTACGAGCAGTACTTC.

This clone was recorded once. The chain links TRBV2 to TRBJ2-3; D is tentatively TRBD1 or TRBD2 (5 bases each). The CDR3 length is 14 residues. Germline-derived CDR1 and CDR2 are SNHLY and FYNNEI. V lost 5 bases and J 2 bases, leaving 11 bases between the germline ends. The CDR3 DNA reads as TGTGCCAGCAGTCCCCAGGGACCCACAGATACGCAGTATTTT. Its translation: CASSPQGPTDTQYF.

This sequence joins TRBV9 and TRBJ1-1, with D uncertain. CDR1 SGDLS and CDR2 YYNGEE come from the germline V gene. The V end was cut by 0 bases, the J end by 7 bases, with 13 bases between. The CDR3 contains 14 residues. CDR3 in DNA: TGTGCCAGCAGCGTAGACCCCTGGGCAGATGAAGCTTTCTTT. Residues: CASSVDPWADEAFF.

This chain joins TRBV18 and TRBJ1-4; 8 bases line up with TRBD1. The CDR3 sequence is 15 residues long. V was pared by 6 bases and J by 0 bases, with 3 bases of the junction left unmatched. CDR1 is KGHSH and CDR2 is LQKENI in the germline V gene. CDR3 sequence: CASSLQGATNEKLFF. Here the CDR3 DNA reads TGTGCCAGCTCGCTACAGGGGGCAACTAATGAAAAACTGTTTTTT.

The chain joins TRBV12-3 or TRBV12-4 to TRBJ2-5; D is undetermined. This CDR3 has 11 residues. With 4 bases removed from V and 3 bases from J, the gap between germline ends came to 3 bases. The DNA for the CDR3 is TGTGCCAGCAGTTCTGAAGAGACCCAGTACTTC. Translating it yields CASSSEETQYF.

The CDR3 loop reads CASSANREGYTF. The CDR3 DNA sequence: TGTGCCAGCAGTGCTAACAGGGAGGGCTACACCTTC. This chain connects TRBV2 to TRBJ1-2; D might be TRBD1 (6 bases). Trimming left V 4 bases short and J 8 bases short, with 11 bases between. The CDR3 consists of 12 residues. Germline V gene sequence: CDR1 SNHLY, CDR2 FYNNEI.

The chain recombines TRBV5-4 with TRBJ2-7; maybe TRBD1 (6 bases). V lost 3 bases and J lost 3, with 10 bases in between. Per the germline V gene, CDR1 is SGHNT and CDR2 is YYREEE (reference sequence). CDR3 size: 13 residues. Here the CDR3 reads CASSSGADYEQYF. DNA of the CDR3: TGTGCCAGCAGCTCAGGGGCGGACTACGAGCAGTACTTC. Supplemented by reference TRBV5-4 and TRBJ2-7, the full variable domain reads ETGVTQSPTHLIKTRGQQVTLRCSSQSGHNTVSWYQQALGQGPQFIFQYYREEENGRGNFPPRFSGLQFPNYSSELNVNALELDDSALYLCASSSGADYEQYFGPGTRLTVT.

The V gene is TRBV9, the J gene TRBJ1-1; TRBD1 might be the D (5 bases). The CDR3 is made up of 15 amino acids. The ends were cut back, 6 bases at V and 2 bases at J, with 17 bases in the middle. Germline values: CDR1 SGDLS, CDR2 YYNGEE. The CDR3 is CASNRRGEPNTEAFF. In DNA, the CDR3 is TGTGCCAGCAACCGTAGGGGAGAACCAAACACTGAAGCTTTCTTT. Full variable domain (missing parts from reference TRBV9 and TRBJ1-1): DSGVTQTPKHLITATGQRVTLRCSPRSGDLSVYWYQQSLDQGLQFLIQYYNGEERAKGNILERFSAQQFPDLHSELNLSSLELGDSALYFCASNRRGEPNTEAFFGQGTRLTVV.

This clone came up a few times. The chain carries TRBV19 and TRBJ2-7; possibly TRBD1 for D (5 bases). Germline V gene sequence: CDR1 LNHDA, CDR2 SQIVND (reference sequence). V was clipped by 7 bases and J by 4 bases, with 17 bases between them. The CDR3 runs to 14 residues. This chain's CDR3 is CASTTSDSAYEQYF. CDR3 nucleotide sequence: TGTGCCAGTACCACATCCGACAGCGCTTACGAGCAGTACTTC.

The chain employs TRBV7-7 and TRBJ2-1, with unresolved D. V was cut by 1 base and J by 4 bases, with 5 bases left in between. The CDR3 consists of 13 residues. CDR1 and CDR2 from the germline V gene are SSHAT and FNYEAQ (reference sequence). The chain's CDR3 is CASSLGSYNEQFF. DNA of the CDR3: TGTGCCAGCAGCTTAGGATCGTACAATGAGCAGTTCTTC.

The chain couples TRBV11-2 to TRBJ2-7; tentatively, D is TRBD2 (5 bases). CDR3 length: 15 residues. V shed 0 bases and J shed 3 bases, with 12 bases lying between them. Per the germline V gene, CDR1 is SGHAT and CDR2 is FQNNGV. CDR3 residues: CASSLDLGLFYEQYF. The CDR3 DNA follows: TGTGCCAGCAGCTTAGACCTCGGACTTTTCTACGAGCAGTACTTC.

CDR3 residues: CASSQDLVPTGYEQYF. The DNA for the CDR3 is TGCGCCAGCAGCCAAGATCTGGTCCCCACGGGCTACGAGCAGTACTTC. The rearrangement joins TRBV4-3 to TRBJ2-7; no firm D call. The CDR3 loop spans 16 amino acids. Germline V lookup: CDR1 LGHNA, CDR2 YSLEER. Trimming removed 0 bases at V and 3 bases at J, with 15 bases between.

Note on this clone: An end of the junction does not agree with germline; a read error may underlie this. The J gene is TRBJ2-7, the V gene TRBV5-6; D is perhaps TRBD1 (6 bases). Germline V gene sequence: CDR1 SGHDT, CDR2 YYEEEE. The CDR3 contains 16 residues. CDR3 amino acids: CASSLRVVGGHYGQYF. The CDR3 DNA reads TGTGCCAGCAGCTTGCGTGTCGTAGGGGGACACTACGGGCAGTACTTC.

The table lists this clone with a count of one. V usage is TRBV5-1 and J usage is TRBJ1-1; D might be TRBD1 (6 bases). The germline CDR1 and CDR2 sequences are SGHRS and YFSETQ. The CDR3 has 15 residues. V lost 3 bases to trimming and J lost 0 bases, with 12 bases between them. CDR3: CASSSSQGLNTEAFF. Here the CDR3 DNA reads TGCGCCAGCAGCTCATCCCAGGGGCTGAACACTGAAGCTTTCTTT.

Written as DNA, the CDR3 is TGTGCCAGTAGGTCTGGCGGGGGGGCCGGGGAGACCCAGTACTTC. Its translation: CASRSGGGAGETQYF. The chain uses TRBV19 and TRBJ2-5; 9 bases match TRBD2. There are 15 residues in the CDR3. V lost 6 bases, J lost 5 bases, and 10 bases stayed unmatched. Germline CDR1 LNHDA, CDR2 SQIVND (reference sequence). The full variable domain, rest sourced from reference TRBV19 and TRBJ2-5, is DGGITQSPKYLFRKEGQNVTLSCEQNLNHDAMYWYRQDPGQGLRLIYYSQIVNDFQKGDIAEGYSVSREKKESFPLTVTSAQKNPTAFYLCASRSGGGAGETQYFGPGTRLLVL.

The V call is TRBV10-3, the J call TRBJ2-5; no definite D call. The CDR3 spans 12 residues. Germline CDR1 ENHRY, CDR2 SYGVKD. V lost 3 bases and J 4 bases, leaving 6 bases between the germline ends. Here the CDR3 reads CAISDVGETQYF. DNA of the CDR3: TGTGCCATCAGTGATGTGGGAGAGACCCAGTACTTC.

The V call is TRBV7-8, the J call TRBJ2-7; 7 bases agree with TRBD1. The germline gives CDR1 SGHVS, CDR2 FQNEAQ. V shed 5 bases and J 1 base; nucleotides not matched to a gene: 8. The CDR3 extends over 15 amino acids. In nucleotides, the CDR3 is TGTGCCAGCAGCCTGCACGGGACAGTGTCCTACGAGCAGTACTTC. It encodes CASSLHGTVSYEQYF.

V is TRBV29-1 and J is TRBJ1-4; D not resolved. This CDR3 spans 14 amino acids. V lost 0 bases, J lost 5 bases, and 10 bases lay in between. Germline-derived CDR1 and CDR2 are SQVTM and ANQGSEA. The CDR3 spells CSVEEVGGNEKLFF. As DNA, the CDR3 is TGCAGCGTTGAAGAGGTGGGAGGGAATGAAAAACTGTTTTTT.

On this clone itself: Since no conserved phenylalanine or tryptophan closes the CDR3, a read error is the likely cause. The DNA is left out, because the CDR3 cannot be placed on it with certainty; the CDR3 is given as TCRdb lists it. The chain carries TRBV12-1 and TRBJ1-1; TRBD1 is the table's D call, not checked against the DNA. TRBV12-1 is listed as a pseudogene. The CDR3 contains 11 residues when both ends are counted. The CDR3: CASSFAGWDRS.